This T cell receptor beta chain was recorded in a study of cytomegalovirus exposure and HLA in healthy donors. General study points: Previously analyzed data showed that most TCR beta V segments were productive at a frequency of about 87% or about 30%.

At the time of sampling, donors were nominally healthy, though unrecorded immune exposures were likely. PCR primers comprised 60 Vbeta and 13 Jbeta primers. Repertoires were generated with immunoSEQ multiplex PCR, while TCRdb's copy carries only in-frame clones and drops some. The table shows about 64,000 clones, with roughly 87% occurring only once. Turning to this clone: Its specificity is unknown.

The germline CDR1 and CDR2 sequences are KGHSY and FQNENV. After removal of 7 bases from V and 3 bases from J, the junction contained 7 bases not matched to a gene. The CDR3 totals 14 residues. This chain links TRBV16 with TRBJ1-1, with TRBD1 matching 8 bases. Sequenced sample: PBMCs. This TCR was recovered from a female donor in good health and CMV-seronegative. The CDR3 region is CASTRQGAHTEAFF. In DNA, the CDR3 is TGTGCCAGCACCCGCCAGGGGGCGCACACTGAAGCTTTCTTT.